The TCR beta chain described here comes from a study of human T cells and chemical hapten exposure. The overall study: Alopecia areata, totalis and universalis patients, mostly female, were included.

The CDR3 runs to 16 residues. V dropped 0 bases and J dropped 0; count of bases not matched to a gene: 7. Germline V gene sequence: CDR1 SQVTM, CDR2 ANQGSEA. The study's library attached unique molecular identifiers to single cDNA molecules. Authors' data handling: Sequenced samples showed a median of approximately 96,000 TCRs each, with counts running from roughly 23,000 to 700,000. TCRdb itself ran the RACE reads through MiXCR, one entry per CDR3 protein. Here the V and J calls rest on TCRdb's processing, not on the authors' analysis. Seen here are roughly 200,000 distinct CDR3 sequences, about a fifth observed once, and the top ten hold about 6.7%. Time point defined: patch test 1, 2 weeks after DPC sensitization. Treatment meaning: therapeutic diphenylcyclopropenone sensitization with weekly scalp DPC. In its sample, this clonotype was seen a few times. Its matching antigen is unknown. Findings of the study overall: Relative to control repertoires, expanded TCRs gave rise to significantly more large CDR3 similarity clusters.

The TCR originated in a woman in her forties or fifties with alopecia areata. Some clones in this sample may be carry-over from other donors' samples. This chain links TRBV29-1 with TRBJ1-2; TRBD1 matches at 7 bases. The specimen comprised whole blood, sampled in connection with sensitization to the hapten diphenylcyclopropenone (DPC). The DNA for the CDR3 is TGCAGCGTTGAAGATATTAACAGGGGACCTAACTATGGCTACACCTTC. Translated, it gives CSVEDINRGPNYGYTF.